A selection of T cell receptor beta chains follows, all from one sample in a study of T-cell memory formation after mild COVID-19. One entry per CDR3 protein, called by TCRdb with MiXCR from the 5' RACE reads. The repertoire holds roughly 550,000 distinct CDR3 sequences, with over 20% as singletons. The sequenced sample was PBMCs or a T cell subset sorted from them (not recorded which). The source is an adult woman who had mild COVID-19 (a few samples of this study predate the infection). Cell type and time point are not known. The CDR3 runs from the conserved cysteine through the conserved F or W. The D gene is left open where the match is weak. Clone size, where shown, is once, few, many, or a class for clones that have expanded.

TRBV5-1,few,TRBD1,TRBJ2-2,TGCGCCAGCAATTCGGGACAGGGGAACACCGGGGAGCTGTTTTTT,CASNSGQGNTGELFF
TRBV12-3/TRBV12-4,NA,NA,TRBJ2-1,TGTGCCAGCAGTCCCCGATGGTACAATGAGCAGTTCTTC,CASSPRWYNEQFF
TRBV7-2,few,NA,TRBJ1-2,TGTGCCAGCAGCTTAGGGACGGAGGCTCGGGGCTACACCTTC,CASSLGTEARGYTF
TRBV7-9,few,NA,TRBJ2-5,TGTGCCAGTATGGGGGTCGGGGGCGAAGAGACCCAGTACTTC,CASMGVGGEETQYF
TRBV12-3/TRBV12-4,few,NA,TRBJ1-6,TGTGCCAGCAGTTTTACGAATTCACCCCTCCACTTT,CASSFTNSPLHF
TRBV13,NA,NA,TRBJ2-7,TGTGCCAGCAGCCCGAGGGAGGAAAGCAACGAGCAGTACTTC,CASSPREESNEQYF
TRBV7-2,few,NA,TRBJ2-7,TGTGCCAGCACCACGAGTGCCTACGAGCAGTACTTC,CASTTSAYEQYF
TRBV19,NA,NA,TRBJ1-3,TGTGCCAGTACCACCCTGGGGACAGGAAACACCATATATTTT,CASTTLGTGNTIYF
TRBV25-1,few,NA,TRBJ2-3,TGTGCCAGCAGTTTCCAGGGGACAGATACGCAGTATTTT,CASSFQGTDTQYF
TRBV5-6,many,NA,TRBJ2-7,TGTGCCAGCAGCTTAGAGCGAACCTACGAGCAGTACTTC,CASSLERTYEQYF
TRBV7-8,many,NA,TRBJ2-7,TGTGCCAGCAGCTTAGGGAGCGGAGTTACCTACGAGCAGTACTTC,CASSLGSGVTYEQYF
TRBV20-1,few,TRBD2,TRBJ2-3,TGCAGTGCACCTCCGGGACTAGCGGGAGATACGCAGTATTTT,CSAPPGLAGDTQYF
TRBV24-1,few,TRBD2,TRBJ2-1,TGTGCCACCAGCCTAGCGGGGGGAAACAATGAGCAGTTCTTC,CATSLAGGNNEQFF
TRBV7-7,few,NA,TRBJ2-1,TGTGCTAGCAGCTTAGGGGGCGGGAGGAGAAATGAGCAGTTCTTC,CASSLGGGRRNEQFF
TRBV6-4,few,TRBD2,TRBJ2-1,TGTGCCAGCAGCCTAGCGGGAGAATACGATGAGCAGTTCTTC,CASSLAGEYDEQFF
TRBV27,NA,NA,TRBJ2-1,TGTGCCAGCACCCTAAGGAGGGGCAGGGGAGGATTTGGTTCTATCGATGAGCAGTTCTTC,CASTLRRGRGGFGSIDEQFF
TRBV7-2,NA,NA,TRBJ2-7,TGTGCCAGCAGCTCCGAAACAGGAACCGAGCAGTACTTC,CASSSETGTEQYF
TRBV5-1,NA,TRBD1,TRBJ1-4,TGCGCCAGCAGCTTGGAGGGGGCGCGAAGAAATGAAAAACTGTTTTTT,CASSLEGARRNEKLFF
TRBV24-1,few,TRBD1,TRBJ2-7,TGTGCCACCAGTGCCGGGGACAGGTTCTCCTACGAGCAGTACTTC,CATSAGDRFSYEQYF
TRBV7-9,few,TRBD1,TRBJ1-1,TGTGCCAGCAGCTTGTTACAGGGGTACCCTGAAGCTTTCTTT,CASSLLQGYPEAFF
TRBV6-6,NA,TRBD2,TRBJ2-7,TGTGCCAGCAGCCGCCCCGGGGCGGGAGAGGAGCAGTACTTC,CASSRPGAGEEQYF
TRBV20-1,few,TRBD2,TRBJ2-3,TGCAGTGCTACCTACTACAGGACTAGCGGGGCACACGATACGCAGTATTTT,CSATYYRTSGAHDTQYF
TRBV2,few,NA,TRBJ2-4,TGTGCCAGCAGTTTACAGGGTTTCGCTGACATTCAGTACTTC,CASSLQGFADIQYF
TRBV11-2,NA,TRBD2,TRBJ2-3,TGTGCCAGCAGCTTAGACAAGACTAGCGGGTGGATAGATACGCAGTATTTT,CASSLDKTSGWIDTQYF
TRBV29-1,few,NA,TRBJ2-7,TGCAGCGGTGGAGGGGGGCTAGGGTCCTACGAGCAGTACTTC,CSGGGGLGSYEQYF
TRBV7-2,few,TRBD1,TRBJ1-2,TGTGCCAGCAGCCCCGGGACAGGGTATTATGGCTACACCTTC,CASSPGTGYYGYTF
TRBV18,few,NA,TRBJ2-1,TGTGCCAGCTCAGTGGGGACACAACAGGTCGGAGAGCAGTTCTTC,CASSVGTQQVGEQFF
TRBV12-3/TRBV12-4,few,NA,TRBJ2-3,TGTGCCAGCAAGATAGGGGGGCGCACAGATACGCAGTATTTT,CASKIGGRTDTQYF
TRBV28,NA,NA,TRBJ2-7,TGTGCCAGCAGTCCAGTTGTGGGGAAGCAGTACTTC,CASSPVVGKQYF
TRBV6-5,few,NA,TRBJ1-6,TGTGCCAGCAGTTACGGTGGGGGAGGGACCCTCCACTTT,CASSYGGGGTLHF
TRBV12-5,NA,NA,TRBJ1-1,TGTGCTAGTGGTTTGGTACGGAAGGCCTCGATACTGAACACTGAAGCTTTCTTT,CASGLVRKASILNTEAFF
TRBV6-5,few,NA,TRBJ2-7,TGTGCCAGCAGTTACTCACCCGCCTACGAGCAGTACTTC,CASSYSPAYEQYF
TRBV7-9,NA,TRBD2,TRBJ2-3,TGTGCCAGCAGCTTAAGCGGGCTAGCGGGGTTTTCTATGAGCACAGATACGCAGTATTTT,CASSLSGLAGFSMSTDTQYF
TRBV15,few,NA,TRBJ2-5,TGTGCCACCAGCATTACGAAAGAGACCCAGTACTTC,CATSITKETQYF
TRBV7-6,few,NA,TRBJ2-7,TGTGCCAGCAGCTTAGCGCTGGGTCCTGGCTACGAGCAGTACTTC,CASSLALGPGYEQYF
TRBV6-1,NA,NA,TRBJ2-5,TGTGCCAGCAGTGAGGTAGCCGGGATTCGAGAGACCCAGTACTTC,CASSEVAGIRETQYF
TRBV28,NA,NA,TRBJ2-2,NA,CASSALLRAGELFF
TRBV4-2,few,NA,TRBJ2-7,TGTGCCAGCAGCTCTCCTTCAAGAGGGTCCTACGAGCAGTACTTC,CASSSPSRGSYEQYF
TRBV4-3,NA,NA,TRBJ2-7,TGCGCCAGCAGCCAAGATGCCCAGGGAGCACGCGAGCAGTACTTC,CASSQDAQGAREQYF
TRBV4-1,few,NA,TRBJ2-1,TGCGCCAGCAGCCAAGGCGAACAGCAAACGTACAATGAGCAGTTCTTC,CASSQGEQQTYNEQFF
TRBV6-2/TRBV6-3,few,NA,TRBJ2-7,TGTGCCAGCAGCCTGTACCCCTTTGAGCAGTACTTC,CASSLYPFEQYF